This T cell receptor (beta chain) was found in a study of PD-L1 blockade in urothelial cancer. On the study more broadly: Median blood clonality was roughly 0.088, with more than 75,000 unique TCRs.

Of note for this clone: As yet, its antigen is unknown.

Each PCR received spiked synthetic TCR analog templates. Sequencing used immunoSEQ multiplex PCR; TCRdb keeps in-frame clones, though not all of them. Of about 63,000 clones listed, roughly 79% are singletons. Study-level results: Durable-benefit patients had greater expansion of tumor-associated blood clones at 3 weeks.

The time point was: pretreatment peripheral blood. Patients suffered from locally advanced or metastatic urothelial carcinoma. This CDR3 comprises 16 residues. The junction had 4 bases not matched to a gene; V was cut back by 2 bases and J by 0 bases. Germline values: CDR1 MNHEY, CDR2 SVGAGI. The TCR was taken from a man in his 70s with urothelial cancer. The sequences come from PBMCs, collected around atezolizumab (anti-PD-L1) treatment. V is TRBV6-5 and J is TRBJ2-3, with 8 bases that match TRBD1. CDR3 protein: CASSYTGGKSTDTQYF. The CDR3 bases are TGTGCCAGCAGTTACACAGGGGGAAAAAGCACAGATACGCAGTATTTT.